This TCR beta chain originates from a study of control samples from healthy donors and cancer patients. Here immunoSEQ multiplex PCR was the method, and the copy in TCRdb shows in-frame clones only, minus some. The data contain tens of thousands of clones, 91% of them seen just once; the ten biggest clones take up about a sixth. This CDR3 is built from 16 residues. V lost 1 base to trimming and J lost 5 bases, with 15 bases between them. Germline V gene data show CDR1 as MDHEN and CDR2 as SYDVKM. The V call is TRBV28, the J call TRBJ2-1; TRBD1 is a possible D gene (6 bases). The sequenced material came from blood. This sequence was found in a man aged 25-40 years in good health. The CDR3 spells CASSLLEDRVDNEQFF. CDR3 sequence (DNA): TGTGCCAGCAGTTTATTAGAGGACAGAGTAGACAATGAGCAGTTCTTC.